This TCR beta chain stems from a study of shared clonotypes between healthy human individuals. Regarding the study as a whole: Naive subsets usually exceeded memory subsets in estimated richness.

Once extracted for a subset, genomic DNA was divided evenly among several immunoSEQ plates. Clones were read by immunoSEQ multiplex PCR, and TCRdb kept only the in-frame ones, dropping some. The sample consists of about 1.9 million clones, 93% of them appearing once. V shed 5 bases and J 8 bases; nucleotides not matched to a gene: 14. This CDR3 region has 16 residues. Germline CDR1 is SEHNR and CDR2 is FQNEAQ (reference sequence). In the case of this clone: Its antigen remains unidentified.

Naive CD8 isolation took CD45RO-negative cells positively selected for CCR7 and excluded terminally differentiated effector memory CD45RA+ cells. The chain combines TRBV7-9 with TRBJ2-1; 8 nucleotides align to TRBD2. The sequence was collected from a young man in good health. Some clones in this sample may be carry-over from other donors' samples. The sample taken for sequencing was naive CD8+ T cells from PBMCs. Here the CDR3 DNA reads TGTGCCAGCAGCGAAAGAGCGGGAGAGGGAATGCATGAGCAGTTCTTC. It is translated as CASSERAGEGMHEQFF.